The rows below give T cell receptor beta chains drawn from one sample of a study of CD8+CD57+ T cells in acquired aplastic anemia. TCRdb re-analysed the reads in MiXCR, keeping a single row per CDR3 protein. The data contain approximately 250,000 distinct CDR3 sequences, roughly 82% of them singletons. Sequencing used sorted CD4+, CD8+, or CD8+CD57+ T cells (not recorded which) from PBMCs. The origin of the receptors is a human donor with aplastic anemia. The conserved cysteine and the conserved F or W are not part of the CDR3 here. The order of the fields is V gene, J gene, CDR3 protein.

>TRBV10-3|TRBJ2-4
AISDTSSIQY
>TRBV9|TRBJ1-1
ASSGDGGRGYTSEAF
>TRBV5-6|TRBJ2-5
ASSTSSQTQY
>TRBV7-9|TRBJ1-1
ASSSDRGRSPLHF
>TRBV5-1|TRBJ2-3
ASGFASFGTQY
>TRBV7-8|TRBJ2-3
ASSLAPGPNTLY
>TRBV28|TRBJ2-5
ASSLDGQETRY
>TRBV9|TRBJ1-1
ASGGAGKVQSLAF
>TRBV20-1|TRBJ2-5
SAPNGAGKETQY
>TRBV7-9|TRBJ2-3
ASSFPRGRGTDE
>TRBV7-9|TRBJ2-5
ASSIALGRQETQY
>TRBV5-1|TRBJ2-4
ASSAGGLSLY
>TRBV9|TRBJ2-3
ASLLAGRAGTLH
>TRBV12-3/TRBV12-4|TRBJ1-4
ASGDRGNEKLF
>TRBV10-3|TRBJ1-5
AIREAGGQPQH
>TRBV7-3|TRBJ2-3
ASSPGRGPGTPL
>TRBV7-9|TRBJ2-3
ASSFPGGPGSDE
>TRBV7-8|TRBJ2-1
ASSLAGGPFTQYQF